These T cell receptor beta chains were read from a single sample in a study of T-cell reconstitution after alpha-beta-depleted transplantation in children. MiXCR, applied by TCRdb to the PCR reads, yields one record per CDR3 protein. The table records around 490,000 distinct CDR3 sequences, more than 9.5% of them present only once. The sample was PBMCs, mostly from graft donor cells, taken 180 days after TCRalphabeta/CD19-depleted stem cell transplant. The receptors here all came from a female patient between 2 and 10 years old who had a stem cell transplant for aplastic anemia, so the T cells may come from the graft donor. Both conserved end residues are part of each CDR3. A D gene is named only where the DNA matches it firmly. Clone size, where shown, is once, few, many, or a class for clones that have expanded.

J gene: TRBJ2-5
clone size: few
D gene: .
V gene: TRBV20-1
CDR3 DNA: TGCAGTGCGCGGGACTACCAAGAGACCCAGTACTTC
CDR3 protein: CSARDYQETQYF

J gene: TRBJ2-1
clone size: .
D gene: TRBD1
V gene: TRBV20-1
CDR3 DNA: TGCAGTGCTTTCACAGGGGGCGCGTCCTACAATGAGCAGTTCTTC
CDR3 protein: CSAFTGGASYNEQFF

J gene: TRBJ2-5
clone size: .
D gene: TRBD1
V gene: TRBV7-2
CDR3 DNA: TGTGCCAGCAGCTTAACGGGACAGGTGGAAGAGACCCAGTACTTC
CDR3 protein: CASSLTGQVEETQYF

J gene: TRBJ1-5
clone size: .
D gene: TRBD1
V gene: TRBV7-2
CDR3 DNA: TGTGCCAGCAGCGCCGGGACAGGGTGGGGCAATCAGCCCCAGCATTTT
CDR3 protein: CASSAGTGWGNQPQHF

J gene: TRBJ1-5
clone size: few
D gene: TRBD1
V gene: TRBV12-3/TRBV12-4
CDR3 DNA: TGTGCCAGCAGTCCCCGGAGAGGGGGCCCCAATCAGCCCCAGCATTTT
CDR3 protein: CASSPRRGGPNQPQHF

J gene: TRBJ1-1
clone size: few
D gene: .
V gene: TRBV19
CDR3 DNA: TGTGCCAGTAGTAGGGCAGCCCCTGAAGCTTTCTTT
CDR3 protein: CASSRAAPEAFF

J gene: TRBJ2-2
clone size: many
D gene: .
V gene: TRBV3-1
CDR3 DNA: TGTGCCAGTGGGGACACCGGGGAGCTGTTTTTT
CDR3 protein: CASGDTGELFF

J gene: TRBJ2-4
clone size: .
D gene: .
V gene: TRBV11-2
CDR3 DNA: TGTGCCAGCAGCTCAATCGCTAGCCCCAAGCTAGCCAAAAACAGTCAGTACTTC
CDR3 protein: CASSSIASPKLAKNSQYF

J gene: TRBJ2-1
clone size: few
D gene: .
V gene: TRBV3-1
CDR3 DNA: TGTGCCAGCAGCCAAGTCCCCTGGCCGCCAGGCTACAATGAGCAGTTCTTC
CDR3 protein: CASSQVPWPPGYNEQFF

J gene: TRBJ2-1
clone size: few
D gene: TRBD2
V gene: TRBV19
CDR3 DNA: TGTGCCAGTACCCCGGGGGCTAGCGGGAGAAGGAATGAGCAGTTCTTC
CDR3 protein: CASTPGASGRRNEQFF

J gene: TRBJ2-7
clone size: many
D gene: .
V gene: TRBV29-1
CDR3 DNA: TGCAGCGTTGGACAGGAGATGGGCTACGAGCAGTACTTC
CDR3 protein: CSVGQEMGYEQYF

J gene: TRBJ1-2
clone size: few
D gene: .
V gene: TRBV20-1
CDR3 DNA: TGCAGTGCTAGATCCTCGGTACCCTATGGCTACACCTTC
CDR3 protein: CSARSSVPYGYTF

J gene: TRBJ2-3
clone size: many
D gene: TRBD2
V gene: TRBV7-2
CDR3 DNA: TGTGCCAGCAGCGTCGCTAGCGGGGGGGATACGCAGTATTTT
CDR3 protein: CASSVASGGDTQYF

J gene: TRBJ1-5
clone size: .
D gene: .
V gene: TRBV6-1
CDR3 DNA: TGTGCCAGCAGACCGGGGACCGGGGCTCAGCCCCAGCATTTT
CDR3 protein: CASRPGTGAQPQHF

J gene: TRBJ2-3
clone size: .
D gene: TRBD1
V gene: TRBV14
CDR3 DNA: TGTGCCAGCAGCCATCGACAGGGAATAATCGCAGATACGCAGTATTTT
CDR3 protein: CASSHRQGIIADTQYF